This passage covers 2 T cell receptor beta chains from one sample sequenced in a study of radiotherapy plus CTLA-4 blockade in lung cancer. The assay was immunoSEQ multiplex PCR, and TCRdb's table has in-frame clones only and misses some. This sample has 20,000 to 25,000 clones, with approximately 74% found just once. Sample: peripheral blood, taken from a patient treated with radiotherapy plus ipilimumab. All receptors come from a human donor with non-small cell lung cancer whose response to radiotherapy plus ipilimumab could not be evaluated.

Turning to this clone: Relative to the germline gene, one junction end is altered; a read error may explain this. The V call is TRBV11-3, the J call TRBJ2-2; possibly TRBD2 for D (7 bases). The CDR3 runs 14 residues. The germline V gene has CDR1 SGHNT and CDR2 YENEEA. CDR3 DNA sequence: TGTGCCAGCAGCTTAGAGCGGGGGCACCGGGGAGCTGTTTTT. This gives the protein CASSLERGHRGAVF.

This clone was counted only a few times. The J gene is TRBJ2-7, the V gene TRBV2; D might be TRBD2 (6 bases). Trimming shortened V by 7 bases and J by 6 bases, and 19 bases separated the two germline ends. The CDR3 contains 14 residues. Per the germline V gene, CDR1 is SNHLY and CDR2 is FYNNEI. The CDR3 DNA is TGTGCCAGCACGGCCCCTTTGGGGGGTAGCGAGCAGTACTTC. Translation gives CASTAPLGGSEQYF. The full variable domain, with the rest looked up from reference TRBV2 and TRBJ2-7, is EPEVTQTPSHQVTQMGQEVILRCVPISNHLYFYWYRQILGQKVEFLVSFYNNEISEKSEIFDDQFSVERPDGSNFTLKIRSTKLEDSAMYFCASTAPLGGSEQYFGPGTRLTVT.